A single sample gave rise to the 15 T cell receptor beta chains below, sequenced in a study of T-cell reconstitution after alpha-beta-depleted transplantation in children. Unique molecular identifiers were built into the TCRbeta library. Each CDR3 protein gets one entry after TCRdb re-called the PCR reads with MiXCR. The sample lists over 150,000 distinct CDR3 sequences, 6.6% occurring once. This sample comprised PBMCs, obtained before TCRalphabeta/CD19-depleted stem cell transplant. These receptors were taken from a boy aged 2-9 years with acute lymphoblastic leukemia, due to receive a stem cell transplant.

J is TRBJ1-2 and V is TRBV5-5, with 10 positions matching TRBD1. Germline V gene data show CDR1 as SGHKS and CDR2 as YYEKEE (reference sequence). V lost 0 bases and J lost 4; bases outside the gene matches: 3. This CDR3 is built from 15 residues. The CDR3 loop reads CASSLEDRGSYGYTF. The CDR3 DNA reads TGTGCCAGCAGCTTGGAGGACAGGGGGTCCTATGGCTACACCTTC.

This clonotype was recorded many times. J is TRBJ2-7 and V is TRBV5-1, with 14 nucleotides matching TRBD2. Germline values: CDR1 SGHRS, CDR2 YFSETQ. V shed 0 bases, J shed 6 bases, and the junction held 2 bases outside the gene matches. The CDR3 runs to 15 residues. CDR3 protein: CASSLAGTSGSEQYF. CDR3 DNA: TGCGCCAGCAGCTTGGCCGGGACTAGCGGGAGCGAGCAGTACTTC.

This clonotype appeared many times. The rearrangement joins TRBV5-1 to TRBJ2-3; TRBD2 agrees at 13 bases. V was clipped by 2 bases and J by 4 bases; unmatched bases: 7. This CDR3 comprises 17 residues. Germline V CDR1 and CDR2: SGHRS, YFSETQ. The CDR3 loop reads CASSFVFGLAGADTQYF. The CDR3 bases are TGCGCCAGCAGCTTTGTATTCGGACTAGCGGGGGCAGATACGCAGTATTTT.

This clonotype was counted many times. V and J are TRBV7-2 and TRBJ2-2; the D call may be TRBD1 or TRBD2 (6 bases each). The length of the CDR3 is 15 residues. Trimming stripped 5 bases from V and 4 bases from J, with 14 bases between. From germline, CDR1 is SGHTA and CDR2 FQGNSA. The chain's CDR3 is CASSAGPGVTGELFF. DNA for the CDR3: TGTGCCAGCAGCGCGGGGCCAGGGGTCACCGGGGAGCTGTTTTTT.

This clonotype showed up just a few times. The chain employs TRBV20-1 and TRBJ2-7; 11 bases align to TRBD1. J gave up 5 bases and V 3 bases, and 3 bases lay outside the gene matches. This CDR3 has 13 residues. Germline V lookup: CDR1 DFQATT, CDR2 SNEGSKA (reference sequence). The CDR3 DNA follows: TGCAGTGCTAGGGGACAGGGGGTCCACGAGCAGTACTTC. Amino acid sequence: CSARGQGVHEQYF.

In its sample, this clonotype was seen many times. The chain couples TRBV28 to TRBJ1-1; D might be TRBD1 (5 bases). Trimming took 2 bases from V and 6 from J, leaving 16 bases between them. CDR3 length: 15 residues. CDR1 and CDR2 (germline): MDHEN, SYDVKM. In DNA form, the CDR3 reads TGTGCCAGCAGTTTAATACTGGGGGGTAGTTCTGAAGCTTTCTTT. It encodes CASSLILGGSSEAFF.

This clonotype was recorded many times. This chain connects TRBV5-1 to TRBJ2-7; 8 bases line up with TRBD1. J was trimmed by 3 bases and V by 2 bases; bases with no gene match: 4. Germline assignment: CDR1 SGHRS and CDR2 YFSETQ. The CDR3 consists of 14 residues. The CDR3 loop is CASSFGQGSYEQYF. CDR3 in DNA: TGCGCCAGCAGCTTCGGACAGGGAAGCTACGAGCAGTACTTC.

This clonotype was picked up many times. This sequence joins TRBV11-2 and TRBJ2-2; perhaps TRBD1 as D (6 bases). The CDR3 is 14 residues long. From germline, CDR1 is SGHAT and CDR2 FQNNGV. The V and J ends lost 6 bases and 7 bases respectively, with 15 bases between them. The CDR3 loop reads CASRWGQGIGELFF. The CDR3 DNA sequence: TGTGCCAGCAGATGGGGGCAGGGGATCGGGGAGCTGTTTTTT.

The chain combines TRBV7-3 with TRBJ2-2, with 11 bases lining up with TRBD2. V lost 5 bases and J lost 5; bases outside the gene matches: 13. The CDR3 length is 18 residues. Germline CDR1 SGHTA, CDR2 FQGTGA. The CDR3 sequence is CASSPNPRLAGITGELFF. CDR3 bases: TGTGCCAGCAGCCCGAACCCCCGACTAGCGGGGATAACCGGGGAGCTGTTTTTT.

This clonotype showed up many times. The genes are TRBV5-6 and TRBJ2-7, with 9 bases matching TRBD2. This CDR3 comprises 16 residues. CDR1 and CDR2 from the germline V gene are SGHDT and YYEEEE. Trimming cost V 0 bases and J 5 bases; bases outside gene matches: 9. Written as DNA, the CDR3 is TGTGCCAGCAGCTTGGTAGTCTGGGCTAGCGGGGACGAGCAGTACTTC. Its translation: CASSLVVWASGDEQYF.

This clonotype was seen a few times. The CDR3 is CASSRYSGLNANYGYTF. The DNA of the CDR3 is TGTGCCAGCAGTCGATATTCCGGGTTGAATGCTAACTATGGCTACACCTTC. V gene TRBV28 combines with J gene TRBJ1-2; D not resolved. The germline V and J ends were trimmed by 5 bases and 0 bases, with 19 bases remaining between them. CDR1 and CDR2 (germline): MDHEN, SYDVKM. The CDR3 totals 17 residues.

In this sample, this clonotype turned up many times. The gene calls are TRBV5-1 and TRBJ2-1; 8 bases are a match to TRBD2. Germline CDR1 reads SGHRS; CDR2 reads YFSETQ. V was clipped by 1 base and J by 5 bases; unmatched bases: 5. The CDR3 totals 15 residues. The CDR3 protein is CASSLPGGPNNEQFF. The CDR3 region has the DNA TGCGCCAGCAGCTTGCCGGGAGGGCCTAACAATGAGCAGTTCTTC.

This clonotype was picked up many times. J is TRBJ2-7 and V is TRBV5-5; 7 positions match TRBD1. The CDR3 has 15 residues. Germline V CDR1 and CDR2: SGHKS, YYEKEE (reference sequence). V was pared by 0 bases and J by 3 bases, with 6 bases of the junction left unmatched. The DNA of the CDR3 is TGTGCCAGCAGCTTGGAACCGGGACAGTTCTACGAGCAGTACTTC. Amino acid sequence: CASSLEPGQFYEQYF.

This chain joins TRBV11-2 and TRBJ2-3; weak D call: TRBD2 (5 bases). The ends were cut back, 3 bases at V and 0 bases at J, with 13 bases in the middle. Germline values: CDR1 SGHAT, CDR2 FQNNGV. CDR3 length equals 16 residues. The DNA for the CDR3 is TGTGCCAGCAGCTTCCCGCGAGGGTTTAGCACAGATACGCAGTATTTT. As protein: CASSFPRGFSTDTQYF.

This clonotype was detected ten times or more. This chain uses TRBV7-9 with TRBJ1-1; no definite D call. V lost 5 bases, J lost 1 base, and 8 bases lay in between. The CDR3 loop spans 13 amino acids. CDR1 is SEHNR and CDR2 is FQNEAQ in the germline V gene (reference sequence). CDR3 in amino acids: CASSPRGNTEAFF. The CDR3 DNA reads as TGTGCCAGCAGCCCTCGGGGGAACACTGAAGCTTTCTTT.